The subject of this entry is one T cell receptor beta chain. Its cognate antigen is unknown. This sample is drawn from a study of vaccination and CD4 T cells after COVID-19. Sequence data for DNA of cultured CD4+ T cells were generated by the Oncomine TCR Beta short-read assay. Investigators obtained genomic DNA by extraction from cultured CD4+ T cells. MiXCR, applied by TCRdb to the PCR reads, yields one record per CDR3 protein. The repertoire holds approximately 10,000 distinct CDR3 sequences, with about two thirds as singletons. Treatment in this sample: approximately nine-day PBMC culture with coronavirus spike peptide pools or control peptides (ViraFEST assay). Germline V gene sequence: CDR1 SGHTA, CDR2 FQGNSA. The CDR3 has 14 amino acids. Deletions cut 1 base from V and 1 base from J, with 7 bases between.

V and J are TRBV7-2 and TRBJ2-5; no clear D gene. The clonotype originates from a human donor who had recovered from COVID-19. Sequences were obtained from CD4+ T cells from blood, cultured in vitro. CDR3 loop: CASSLGVTQETQYF. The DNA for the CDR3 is TGTGCCAGCAGCTTAGGGGTCACCCAAGAGACCCAGTACTTC.